This T cell receptor (beta chain) was documented in a study of OX40 agonist ivuxolimab in advanced cancers. The CDR3 spans 17 residues. Germline lookup yields CDR1 MNHEY and CDR2 SMNVEV (reference sequence). V gave up 5 bases and J gave up 2 bases; unmatched junction bases: 13. TCRdb's copy holds only in-frame clones and misses some; the assay was immunoSEQ multiplex PCR. The profile covers some 35,000 clones, with roughly 80% appearing a single time and 13% to 15% taken by the ten largest. This sequence originates from an adult with an advanced solid tumor such as melanoma, head and neck, liver or kidney cancer. This rearrangement joins TRBV27 to TRBJ2-3; 7 nucleotides match TRBD2. This sample comprised CD4+ or CD8+ T cells sorted from blood, obtained in a trial of the OX40 agonist ivuxolimab. CDR3 coding DNA: TGTGCCAGCAGTCCCTCTCCAAACGGGAGGCCCACAGATACGCAGTATTTT. Its translation is CASSPSPNGRPTDTQYF.